The 26 T cell receptor beta chains below come from one sample, sequenced in a study of CD8 T cells in ankylosing spondylitis. TCRdb reprocessed the 5' RACE reads via MiXCR and lists one record per CDR3 protein. This sample has 250,000 to 350,000 distinct CDR3 sequences, with 20% found just once. Sequencing was done on a sample of blood, either unsorted or a sorted T cell fraction (not recorded which). These receptors all stem from a female donor with ankylosing spondylitis or in good health (not recorded which).

The chain uses TRBV7-9 and TRBJ1-1; 10 bases map to TRBD1. V dropped 3 bases and J dropped 3; count of bases not matched to a gene: 1. The germline CDR1 and CDR2 sequences are SEHNR and FQNEAQ (reference sequence). There are 14 residues in the CDR3. In DNA, the CDR3 is TGTGCCAGCAGCTTGGACAGGGGGGACACTGAAGCTTTCTTT. It is translated as CASSLDRGDTEAFF. Together with reference TRBV7-9 and TRBJ1-1, the CDR3 gives the full variable domain: DTGVSQNPRHKITKRGQNVTFRCDPISEHNRLYWYRQTLGQGPEFLTYFQNEAQLEKSRLLSDRFSAERPKGSFSTLEIQRTEQGDSAMYLCASSLDRGDTEAFFGQGTRLTVV.

There are many counts of this clonotype. V and J are TRBV10-1 and TRBJ2-3, with D possibly matching TRBD1 (6 bases). The germline gives CDR1 WNHNN, CDR2 SYGVQD (reference sequence). Trimming shortened V by 10 bases and J by 5 bases, and 16 bases separated the two germline ends. This CDR3 is built from 13 residues. CDR3 amino acids: CATSTIRGDTQYF. The CDR3, as DNA: TGCGCCACCTCCACCATCAGGGGAGATACGCAGTATTTT.

In this sample, this clonotype turned up a few times. This chain links TRBV6-5 with TRBJ2-3, with TRBD1 identical over 7 bases. The CDR3 extends over 16 amino acids. Germline CDR1 MNHEY, CDR2 SVGAGI. The junction had 6 bases not matched to a gene; V was cut back by 2 bases and J by 1 base. For the CDR3, the DNA is TGTGCCAGCAGTTACGTGACAGGGAGAGGCACAGATACGCAGTATTTT. Its translation: CASSYVTGRGTDTQYF.

This clonotype was observed a few times. V usage is TRBV7-8 and J usage is TRBJ1-1; a weak D match, TRBD1 (5 bases). CDR3 length: 15 amino acids. Germline CDR1 reads SGHVS; CDR2 reads FQNEAQ. The germline V and J ends were trimmed by 2 bases and 1 base, with 11 bases remaining between them. CDR3: CASSLPGASNTEAFF. CDR3 nucleotides: TGTGCCAGCAGCTTACCCGGGGCCTCGAACACTGAAGCTTTCTTT.

The chain uses TRBV2 and TRBJ2-3; no firm D call. The CDR3 runs to 14 residues. Looked up from germline, CDR1 is SNHLY and CDR2 is FYNNEI. V lost 8 bases, J lost 2 bases, and 14 bases lay in between. This chain's CDR3 is CASAWNGDTDTQYF. The DNA of the CDR3 is TGTGCCAGCGCCTGGAACGGAGACACAGATACGCAGTATTTT.

This clonotype was seen a handful of times. The chain employs TRBV24-1 and TRBJ2-1; perhaps TRBD1 as D (6 bases). The V and J ends lost 3 bases and 7 bases respectively, with 15 bases between them. This CDR3 is built from 15 residues. The germline CDR1 and CDR2 sequences are KGHDR and SFDVKD. DNA for the CDR3: TGTGCCACCAGTGATCGACAGGCCCCTGGGAATGAGCAGTTCTTC. Translating it yields CATSDRQAPGNEQFF.

This clonotype was found a few times. V and J are TRBV2 and TRBJ2-7; no firm D call. CDR3 length: 12 amino acids. Looked up from germline, CDR1 is SNHLY and CDR2 is FYNNEI. Trimming took 6 bases from V and 5 from J, leaving 11 bases between them. CDR3 loop: CASRATLHEQYF. CDR3 DNA: TGTGCCAGCAGAGCGACACTACACGAGCAGTACTTC.

This clonotype came up a few times. V usage is TRBV6-5 and J usage is TRBJ2-1, with no clear D. V lost 8 bases and J 4 bases, leaving 6 bases between the germline ends. CDR3 length equals 11 residues. Germline CDR1 MNHEY, CDR2 SVGAGI. CDR3 loop: CASRFYNEQFF. The CDR3 DNA follows: TGTGCCAGCCGGTTTTACAATGAGCAGTTCTTC.

The V gene is TRBV7-9, the J gene TRBJ2-1; 16 bases fit TRBD2. The length of the CDR3 is 17 residues. Germline V gene sequence: CDR1 SEHNR, CDR2 FQNEAQ (reference sequence). V dropped 5 bases and J dropped 8; count of bases not matched to a gene: 9. The CDR3 loop is CASSGGSGLAGGHEQFF. The DNA of the CDR3 is TGTGCCAGCAGCGGGGGCTCGGGACTAGCGGGAGGGCATGAGCAGTTCTTC.

V usage is TRBV3-1 and J usage is TRBJ2-1; 7 bases match TRBD2. Germline values: CDR1 LGHDT, CDR2 YNNKEL (reference sequence). The J segment lost 9 bases and the V segment lost 1 base, leaving 6 bases of the junction unmatched. The CDR3 is 14 amino acids. The CDR3 sequence: CASSQVRTGGEQFF. The CDR3 DNA reads as TGTGCCAGCAGCCAAGTAAGGACGGGGGGTGAGCAGTTCTTC.

Concerning this clonotype: The junction departs from the called germline gene at one end, perhaps through a read error. J is TRBJ2-7 and V is TRBV5-1, with D unresolved. CDR1 and CDR2 (germline): SGHRS, YFSETQ. The CDR3 length is 11 residues. Here the CDR3 DNA reads TGCGCCAGCACCTTGGGCGGCGAACAGTACTTC. This codes for CASTLGGEQYF. The full variable domain, completed using reference TRBV5-1 and TRBJ2-7, is KAGVTQTPRYLIKTRGQQVTLSCSPISGHRSVSWYQQTPGQGLQFLFEYFSETQRNKGNFPGRFSGRQFSNSRSEMNVSTLELGDSALYLCASTLGGEQYFGPGTRLTVT.

In its sample, this clonotype was seen a few times. The rearrangement links TRBV5-5 to TRBJ2-3; 7 positions agree with TRBD1. Germline V gene lookup returns CDR1 SGHKS and CDR2 YYEKEE (reference sequence). CDR3 length: 14 residues. J lost 5 bases, V lost 4 bases, and 7 bases had no gene match. The CDR3 reads CASSPTGVGDTQYF. CDR3 in DNA: TGTGCCAGCAGCCCCACAGGGGTGGGAGATACGCAGTATTTT. Filled out from reference TRBV5-5 and TRBJ2-3, the complete variable domain reads DAGVTQSPTHLIKTRGQQVTLRCSPISGHKSVSWYQQVLGQGPQFIFQYYEKEERGRGNFPDRFSARQFPNYSSELNVNALLLGDSALYLCASSPTGVGDTQYFGPGTRLTVL.

The sample holds a few counts of this clonotype. V gene TRBV28 combines with J gene TRBJ2-7; 8 nucleotides agree with TRBD1. Germline assignment: CDR1 MDHEN and CDR2 SYDVKM. The CDR3 runs 15 residues. V shed 6 bases and J 7 bases; nucleotides not matched to a gene: 14. CDR3 nucleotides: TGTGCCAGCAGCTCTGGACAGGGTATTCCAAGGGAGCAGTACTTC. Its translation: CASSSGQGIPREQYF.

This rearrangement joins TRBV6-4 to TRBJ2-1, with TRBD2 identical over 9 bases. The CDR3 consists of 15 residues. Germline V gene data show CDR1 as MRHNA and CDR2 as SNTAGT. Trimming cost V 3 bases and J 5 bases; bases outside gene matches: 5. CDR3 coding DNA: TGTGCCAGCAGTGAAGAACTAGCGGGCAACAATGAGCAGTTCTTC. Translating gives CASSEELAGNNEQFF.

The CDR3 bases are TGTGCCAGCAGTTACCACGACAGGGGAGGTCAGCCCCAGCATTTT. Translated: CASSYHDRGGQPQHF. The V and J genes are TRBV6-5 and TRBJ1-5; 8 positions match TRBD1. CDR1 is MNHEY, CDR2 SVGAGI, per germline. This CDR3 is 15 amino acids long. The ends lost 2 bases at V and 6 bases at J; junction bases unmatched: 6.

This clonotype was found a few times. The chain employs TRBV20-1 and TRBJ2-3, with a possible D match to TRBD1 (6 bases). The CDR3 totals 14 residues. Trimming shortened V by 4 bases and J by 2 bases, and 13 bases separated the two germline ends. Germline CDR1 is DFQATT and CDR2 is SNEGSKA (reference sequence). The CDR3 nucleotides read TGCAGTGCTAACAGGGTGAGGGACACAGATACGCAGTATTTT. It encodes CSANRVRDTDTQYF.

V is TRBV6-1 and J is TRBJ2-1; TRBD2 agrees at 16 bases. The V gene's germline CDR1 is MNHNS and CDR2 SASEGT. This CDR3 spans 18 amino acids. V shed 6 bases, J shed 7 bases, and the junction held 12 bases outside the gene matches. The DNA for the CDR3 is TGTGCCAGCAGCTCCCGCCGCGGGACTAGCGGGAGGGCGAATGAGCAGTTCTTC. This sequence encodes CASSSRRGTSGRANEQFF.

V gene TRBV7-9 combines with J gene TRBJ2-5; 9 bases agree with TRBD1. After removal of 1 base from V and 1 base from J, the junction contained 4 bases not matched to a gene. The CDR3 totals 16 residues. CDR1 is SEHNR and CDR2 is FQNEAQ in the germline V gene (reference sequence). This CDR3 reads CASSLGQGGIQETQYF. CDR3 sequence (DNA): TGTGCCAGCAGCTTAGGACAGGGGGGAATCCAAGAGACCCAGTACTTC.

This clonotype turned up a few times. CDR3 residues: CASSHSQRDQPQHF. CDR3 nucleotide sequence: TGTGCCAGCAGTCATTCGCAGAGGGATCAGCCCCAGCATTTT. The rearrangement links TRBV7-9 to TRBJ1-5; no firm D call. The CDR3 is made up of 14 amino acids. From germline, CDR1 is SEHNR and CDR2 FQNEAQ (reference sequence). Trimming removed 6 bases from V and 5 bases from J, with 14 bases in between.

This clonotype was observed at least ten times. In DNA form, the CDR3 reads TGCGCCAGCTCGATGGGGACAGGGGGTTTCTGGACTAGGGTAAATGAGCAGTTCTTC. It specifies CASSMGTGGFWTRVNEQFF. V usage is TRBV4-3 and J usage is TRBJ2-1; 11 nucleotides align to TRBD1. The V segment lost 8 bases and the J segment 7 bases; nucleotides outside the gene matches: 22. Germline V gene sequence: CDR1 LGHNA, CDR2 YSLEER. This CDR3 region has 19 residues.

This clonotype was detected only a few times. V and J are TRBV4-1 and TRBJ1-2, with TRBD1 as a possible D gene (5 bases). The V gene lost 4 bases and the J gene lost 5 bases, with 20 bases spanning the gap. Germline CDR1 is MGHRA and CDR2 is YSYEKL. CDR3 length equals 16 residues. CDR3 DNA: TGCGCCAGCAGCCTTGGGGACGGACCGAATTCGTATGGCTACACCTTC. Protein: CASSLGDGPNSYGYTF.

This chain uses TRBV3-1 with TRBJ2-1; D is uncertain. The CDR3 spans 16 residues. The germline gives CDR1 LGHDT, CDR2 YNNKEL (reference sequence). V was clipped by 0 bases and J by 0 bases, with 9 bases between them. The CDR3 region has the DNA TGTGCCAGCAGCCAAGAGGCGAAGAGCTCCTACAATGAGCAGTTCTTC. It yields the protein CASSQEAKSSYNEQFF.

This clonotype was recorded many times. The chain employs TRBV29-1 and TRBJ2-7; 8 nucleotides line up with TRBD2. Germline CDR1 is SQVTM and CDR2 is ANQGSEA. CDR3 length: 14 residues. J gave up 4 bases and V 5 bases, and 10 bases lay outside the gene matches. CDR3 DNA: TGCAGCGTTTCCTCCGGACTAGCAGATTACGAGCAGTACTTC. It specifies CSVSSGLADYEQYF.

This sequence joins TRBV10-3 and TRBJ2-3, with D maybe TRBD1 (6 bases). The germline gives CDR1 ENHRY, CDR2 SYGVKD. The CDR3 contains 16 residues. V lost 6 bases to trimming and J lost 1 base, with 17 bases between them. The CDR3 coding sequence is TGTGCCATCAGGAGGCAGCAGGGGAGTCGCACAGATACGCAGTATTTT. It encodes CAIRRQQGSRTDTQYF.

V gene TRBV30 combines with J gene TRBJ2-7; D not resolved. Between the trimmed V and J ends, which lost 6 bases and 5 bases, there was a span of 11 bases. This CDR3 comprises 11 residues. CDR1 is GTSNPN and CDR2 is SVGIG in the germline V gene (reference sequence). For the CDR3, the DNA is TGTGCCTGTGCCTTCAAGCACGAGCAGTACTTC. This gives the protein CACAFKHEQYF. Complete variable domain (other parts from reference TRBV30 and TRBJ2-7): SQTIHQWPATLVQPVGSPLSLECTVEGTSNPNLYWYRQAAGRGLQLLFYSVGIGQISSEVPQNLSASRPQDRQFILSSKKLLLSDSGFYLCACAFKHEQYFGPGTRLTVT.

This clonotype was seen ten or more times. The rearrangement links TRBV10-3 to TRBJ1-1; no reliable D call. V was pared by 1 base and J by 0 bases, with 9 bases between. The CDR3 contains 15 residues. Germline CDR1 and CDR2: ENHRY and SYGVKD. The CDR3: CAISEWPAMNTEAFF. The CDR3 nucleotides read TGTGCCATCAGTGAGTGGCCGGCGATGAACACTGAAGCTTTCTTT.